These 22 T cell receptor beta chains originate from one sample sequenced in a study of human T cells and chemical hapten exposure. TCRdb ran MiXCR on the 5' RACE reads and lists one entry per CDR3 protein. The sample records 110,000 or so distinct CDR3 sequences, 19% being singletons. Researchers extracted total RNA from unfractionated whole blood. Every receptor here comes from a human donor in good health.

This clonotype was recorded once. The chain has TRBV9 and TRBJ2-5, with D possibly TRBD2 on 6 matching bases. Germline values: CDR1 SGDLS, CDR2 YYNGEE. The CDR3 is 13 residues long. V was trimmed by 0 bases and J by 6 bases, leaving 9 bases between them. The CDR3 DNA reads TGTGCCAGCAGCGTAGTCGCGGGGAAGACCCAGTACTTC. It encodes CASSVVAGKTQYF.

Written as DNA, the CDR3 is TGTGCCAGCAGTTCGACAATCTACGAGCAGTACTTC. Translated, it gives CASSSTIYEQYF. The gene calls are TRBV28 and TRBJ2-7; D is undetermined. The germline CDR1 and CDR2 sequences are MDHEN and SYDVKM. The CDR3 spans 12 residues. Deletions cut 4 bases from V and 3 bases from J, with 7 bases between. The complete variable domain, with remaining parts taken from reference TRBV28 and TRBJ2-7, reads DVKVTQSSRYLVKRTGEKVFLECVQDMDHENMFWYRQDPGLGLRLIYFSYDVKMKEKGDIPEGYSVSREKKERFSLILESASTNQTSMYLCASSSTIYEQYFGPGTRLTVT.

This clonotype appeared a few times. The chain is built from TRBV29-1 and TRBJ2-1; 7 nucleotides align to TRBD2. Germline values: CDR1 SQVTM, CDR2 ANQGSEA. This CDR3 is 16 amino acids long. J lost 8 bases, V lost 6 bases, and 19 bases had no gene match. The CDR3 spells CSVEGGAGDRSDEQFF. DNA for the CDR3: TGCAGCGTCGAGGGAGGTGCGGGAGATCGTTCGGATGAGCAGTTCTTC.

This clonotype counts as medium-sized. The chain combines TRBV11-3 with TRBJ2-4, with TRBD2 as a possible D gene (5 bases). V was pared by 3 bases and J by 6 bases, with 12 bases between. The CDR3 consists of 14 residues. Germline V gene lookup returns CDR1 SGHNT and CDR2 YENEEA. CDR3 residues: CASSLRAPGNIQYF. Written as DNA, the CDR3 is TGTGCCAGCAGCTTGAGGGCTCCCGGAAACATTCAGTACTTC.

This clonotype was seen a few times. The CDR3 loop is CASSLRLAGLGNEQFF. The CDR3 DNA follows: TGTGCCAGCAGCTTAAGACTAGCGGGATTAGGGAATGAGCAGTTCTTC. V is TRBV7-3 and J is TRBJ2-1; 11 nucleotides match TRBD2. Trimming at V came to 1 base and at J to 7 bases, leaving 6 bases not matched to a gene. The CDR3 loop spans 16 amino acids. From germline, CDR1 is SGHTA and CDR2 FQGTGA.

The chain joins TRBV30 to TRBJ1-1; the D gene is possibly TRBD1 (5 bases). This CDR3 is 13 amino acids long. The V and J ends lost 2 bases and 1 base respectively, with 8 bases between them. CDR1 is GTSNPN and CDR2 is SVGIG in the germline V gene (reference sequence). CDR3 nucleotides: TGTGCCTGGAGTCGGGGGGGGAACACTGAAGCTTTCTTT. Amino acids: CAWSRGGNTEAFF.

The gene calls are TRBV10-1 and TRBJ1-1, with a weak D call TRBD1 (5 bases). CDR1 WNHNN and CDR2 SYGVQD come from the germline V gene (reference sequence). The CDR3 sequence is 14 residues long. V was pared by 1 base and J by 6 bases, with 12 bases between. CDR3 amino acids: CASSEFRGDSEAFF. The CDR3 DNA sequence: TGCGCCAGCAGTGAGTTCCGGGGGGATTCTGAAGCTTTCTTT.

The chain links TRBV6-1 to TRBJ2-7; no reliable D call. The CDR3 has 14 amino acids. The ends were cut back, 0 bases at V and 4 bases at J, with 10 bases in the middle. Looked up from germline, CDR1 is MNHNS and CDR2 is SASEGT. The CDR3 here is CASSEALDGYEQYF. CDR3 bases: TGTGCCAGCAGTGAAGCTCTAGACGGGTACGAGCAGTACTTC.

In its sample, this clonotype was seen once. The chain is built from TRBV11-3 and TRBJ2-1; D uncertain. V lost 0 bases to trimming and J lost 12 bases, with 6 bases between them. The CDR3 totals 11 residues. Germline assignment: CDR1 SGHNT and CDR2 YENEEA. The CDR3 loop reads CASSLDNAQFF. The DNA of the CDR3 is TGTGCCAGCAGCTTAGACAACGCGCAGTTCTTC. Full variable domain (missing parts from reference TRBV11-3 and TRBJ2-1): EAGVVQSPRYKIIEKKQPVAFWCNPISGHNTLYWYLQNLGQGPELLIRYENEEAVDDSQLPKDRFSAERLKGVDSTLKIQPAELGDSAVYLCASSLDNAQFFGPGTRLTVL.

The sample holds a few counts of this clonotype. V gene TRBV28 combines with J gene TRBJ1-2; D is perhaps TRBD1 (5 bases). The CDR3 contains 14 residues. The germline V gene has CDR1 MDHEN and CDR2 SYDVKM. The V end lost 5 bases, the J end lost 0 bases, and 10 bases lay between the germline ends. CDR3 loop: CASSEGQANYGYTF. Written as DNA, the CDR3 is TGTGCCAGCAGTGAAGGACAAGCTAACTATGGCTACACCTTC.

This clonotype was observed a handful of times. The rearrangement uses TRBV27 and TRBJ1-4; TRBD1 is a possible D gene (6 bases). The V gene lost 0 bases and the J gene lost 8 bases, with 10 bases spanning the gap. The germline V gene has CDR1 MNHEY and CDR2 SMNVEV (reference sequence). The CDR3 runs to 14 residues. The CDR3 DNA reads as TGTGCCAGCAGTTTATCGGGGGCTGAGGAAAAACTGTTTTTT. It is translated as CASSLSGAEEKLFF.

In its sample, this clonotype was seen a few times. The V call is TRBV27, the J call TRBJ2-7; D gene uncertain. V was trimmed by 0 bases and J by 3 bases, leaving 6 bases between them. This CDR3 is 13 amino acids long. Germline CDR1 is MNHEY and CDR2 is SMNVEV (reference sequence). CDR3 region: CASSLSTYYEQYF. The CDR3 region has the DNA TGTGCCAGCAGTTTATCTACCTACTACGAGCAGTACTTC.

This CDR3 reads CASTSLAGDYNEQFF. CDR3 DNA: TGTGCCAGCACGAGTCTAGCGGGAGACTACAATGAGCAGTTCTTC. The chain has TRBV28 and TRBJ2-1; 10 positions agree with TRBD2. Germline V gene data show CDR1 as MDHEN and CDR2 as SYDVKM. CDR3 length equals 15 residues. V lost 7 bases to trimming and J lost 3 bases; unmatched junction nucleotides: 6.

This chain links TRBV11-2 with TRBJ2-2, with TRBD1 identical over 8 bases. CDR1 is SGHAT and CDR2 is FQNNGV in the germline V gene. Losses at the gene ends were 5 bases for V and 5 bases for J; bases not matched to a gene: 4. This CDR3 is 14 amino acids long. The CDR3 here is CASSGGQVTGELFF. CDR3 nucleotides: TGTGCCAGCAGCGGGGGACAGGTTACCGGGGAGCTGTTTTTT.

This clonotype was seen more than once but under ten times. J is TRBJ1-1 and V is TRBV29-1, with 8 bases matching TRBD1. The CDR3 loop spans 14 amino acids. The germline gives CDR1 SQVTM, CDR2 ANQGSEA. V shed 4 bases, J shed 4 bases, and the junction held 8 bases outside the gene matches. For the CDR3, the DNA is TGCAGCGTTGCTCCAGGGGGCAGGGGCACTGAAGCTTTCTTT. This gives the protein CSVAPGGRGTEAFF.

This chain joins TRBV20-1 and TRBJ1-3; D unclear. Trimming stripped 6 bases from V and 5 bases from J, with 26 bases between. Looked up from germline, CDR1 is DFQATT and CDR2 is SNEGSKA (reference sequence). CDR3 size: 17 residues. CDR3 residues: CSAPLRSIRASRNTIYF. The DNA of the CDR3 is TGCAGTGCCCCGCTAAGGTCCATTAGGGCATCTAGAAACACCATATATTTT.

J is TRBJ2-7 and V is TRBV28; TRBD1 matches at 8 bases. The CDR3 spans 15 residues. Per germline, CDR1 MDHEN and CDR2 SYDVKM. V gave up 2 bases and J gave up 4 bases; unmatched junction bases: 7. The CDR3 here is CASSLVRQGIYEQYF. CDR3 DNA: TGTGCCAGCAGTTTAGTGCGACAGGGGATATACGAGCAGTACTTC.

This clonotype was seen more than once but under ten times. This chain connects TRBV18 to TRBJ2-3; D uncertain. V lost 0 bases and J lost 1, with 11 bases in between. The CDR3 has 16 amino acids. CDR1 and CDR2 (germline): KGHSH, LQKENI. The CDR3 is CASSPPTLVRTDTQYF. The CDR3 bases are TGTGCCAGCTCACCACCCACTCTCGTCCGCACAGATACGCAGTATTTT.

This clonotype was picked up a small number of times. The rearrangement uses TRBV3-1 and TRBJ2-7; D unresolved. The CDR3 is 16 amino acids. Germline V gene lookup returns CDR1 LGHDT and CDR2 YNNKEL (reference sequence). V was shortened by 1 base and J by 2 bases, with 15 bases between the two germline ends. CDR3 region: CASSQGEGRFTYEQYF. The CDR3 nucleotides read TGTGCCAGCAGCCAAGGAGAAGGACGCTTTACCTACGAGCAGTACTTC.

The sample holds a few counts of this clonotype. The CDR3 here is CALFTVTVLISNQPQHF. CDR3 in DNA: TGTGCCTTATTTACCGTAACCGTCCTAATCAGCAATCAGCCCCAGCATTTT. The chain has TRBV19 and TRBJ1-5, with no clear D. The V gene lost 11 bases and the J gene lost 1 base, with 24 bases spanning the gap. The CDR3 length is 17 residues. Germline CDR1 reads LNHDA; CDR2 reads SQIVND (reference sequence).

This clonotype was detected a few times. The chain has TRBV14 and TRBJ2-6; no definite D call. Trimming took off 1 base at V and 6 bases at J, with 1 base between the two ends. The CDR3 extends over 12 amino acids. Germline V gene sequence: CDR1 SGHDN, CDR2 FVKESK. The CDR3 coding sequence is TGTGCCAGCAGCCAAGTGGCCAACGTCCTGACTTTC. It is translated as CASSQVANVLTF.

This clonotype occurred a few times. The junction shows a germline mismatch at one end, possibly a read error. The chain recombines TRBV27 with TRBJ2-5, with 11 bases fitting TRBD1. CDR3 size: 14 residues. Germline assignment: CDR1 MNHEY and CDR2 SMNVEV (reference sequence). This CDR3 reads CASIGTGGVKTQYF. The CDR3 nucleotides read TGTGCGAGCATTGGGACAGGGGGGGTGAAGACCCAGTACTTC.